The next 10 T cell receptor beta chains were all read from a single sample in a study of T-cell reconstitution after alpha-beta-depleted transplantation in children. As it was prepared, the TCRbeta library received unique molecular identifiers. Each CDR3 protein is one row after TCRdb ran MiXCR on the PCR reads. Altogether a few hundred thousand distinct CDR3 sequences are present, about 9.4% being singletons, with the ten largest covering about 2.3%. The sequencing used PBMCs from the stem cell graft donor, collected from the stem cell graft. The receptor source for this set is a human donor who donated a stem cell graft to a child with acute lymphoblastic leukemia.

In this sample, this clonotype turned up a few times. The germline gene is not matched at one end of the junction; a read error may be the cause. The chain joins TRBV7-9 to TRBJ2-1, with 11 positions matching TRBD2. The CDR3 runs 15 residues. Germline V lookup: CDR1 SEHNR, CDR2 FQNEAQ (reference sequence). The CDR3 region has the DNA TGTGCCAGCAGCGTAGCGGGAGGGCCGAGGTATGAGCAGTTCTTC. Amino acids: CASSVAGGPRYEQFF.

This clonotype was seen a handful of times. The chain links TRBV2 to TRBJ2-1, with TRBD2 matching 9 bases. Unmatched junction bases numbered 8, after V lost 5 bases and J lost 12 bases. The CDR3 sequence is 13 residues long. In germline, CDR1 is SNHLY, CDR2 FYNNEI. The CDR3 nucleotides read TGTGCCAGCAGTCCCCCTAGCGGGAACGGGCAGTTCTTC. This codes for CASSPPSGNGQFF.

This clonotype has a handful of counts. This chain joins TRBV12-3 or TRBV12-4 and TRBJ2-1, with TRBD2 matching over 13 bases. V shed 8 bases and J 5 bases; nucleotides not matched to a gene: 15. CDR3 size: 18 residues. The CDR3 protein is CASDDGGTSGRAHNEQFF. CDR3 nucleotide sequence: TGTGCCAGCGACGACGGAGGAACTAGCGGGAGGGCCCACAATGAGCAGTTCTTC.

This clonotype has at least ten counts. The chain combines TRBV20-1 with TRBJ2-7; 11 positions agree with TRBD2. The ends lost 1 base at V and 6 bases at J; junction bases unmatched: 5. This CDR3 comprises 14 residues. Germline CDR1 reads DFQATT; CDR2 reads SNEGSKA (reference sequence). The CDR3 loop is CSARVAGGPVEQYF. In DNA, the CDR3 is TGCAGTGCTAGAGTAGCGGGAGGGCCGGTCGAGCAGTACTTC.

This clonotype was picked up a small number of times. V and J are TRBV7-8 and TRBJ2-1; D is ambiguous. This CDR3 has 17 residues. Germline lookup yields CDR1 SGHVS and CDR2 FQNEAQ. The V gene lost 0 bases and the J gene lost 0 bases, with 12 bases spanning the gap. The CDR3 nucleotides are TGTGCCAGCAGCTTAGCGTTCTCTTCAAGCTCCTACAATGAGCAGTTCTTC. Amino acid sequence: CASSLAFSSSSYNEQFF.

This clonotype was seen only a few times. The rearrangement uses TRBV20-1 and TRBJ1-4; D not resolved. This CDR3 is 13 amino acids long. The ends were cut back, 4 bases at V and 0 bases at J, with 6 bases in the middle. Germline V gene sequence: CDR1 DFQATT, CDR2 SNEGSKA (reference sequence). Here the CDR3 reads CSAKYATNEKLFF. The CDR3 DNA reads TGCAGTGCTAAATATGCAACTAATGAAAAACTGTTTTTT.

This chain connects TRBV7-9 to TRBJ2-2, with D unclear. Germline CDR1 and CDR2: SEHNR and FQNEAQ (reference sequence). V lost 0 bases and J lost 4, with 6 bases in between. This CDR3 spans 14 amino acids. The CDR3 loop is CASSLAQITGELFF. Here the CDR3 DNA reads TGTGCCAGCAGCTTAGCACAGATCACCGGGGAGCTGTTTTTT.

This clonotype was seen many times. The chain has TRBV5-1 and TRBJ1-1; no definite D call. The V and J ends lost 0 bases and 4 bases respectively, with 7 bases between them. This CDR3 region has 13 residues. CDR1 is SGHRS, CDR2 YFSETQ, per germline. The CDR3 coding sequence is TGCGCCAGCAGCTTGGCGCCAGGCACTGAAGCTTTCTTT. This gives the protein CASSLAPGTEAFF.

The chain joins TRBV20-1 to TRBJ2-5, with 12 bases lining up with TRBD2. Germline CDR1 is DFQATT and CDR2 is SNEGSKA (reference sequence). J was trimmed by 2 bases and V by 0 bases; bases with no gene match: 10. This CDR3 has 18 residues. This CDR3 is CSARDPLAGGLVQETQYF. CDR3 sequence (DNA): TGCAGTGCTAGAGATCCCCTAGCGGGAGGGCTGGTTCAAGAGACCCAGTACTTC.

This clonotype has more than one count but fewer than ten. The CDR3 is CSVDPVRTKEQFF. The CDR3 DNA sequence: TGCAGCGTCGACCCAGTACGGACGAAGGAGCAGTTCTTC. The J gene is TRBJ2-1, the V gene TRBV29-1; unclear D gene. The CDR3 is 13 residues long. Germline assignment: CDR1 SQVTM and CDR2 ANQGSEA. Trimming removed 6 bases from V and 10 bases from J, with 19 bases in between.